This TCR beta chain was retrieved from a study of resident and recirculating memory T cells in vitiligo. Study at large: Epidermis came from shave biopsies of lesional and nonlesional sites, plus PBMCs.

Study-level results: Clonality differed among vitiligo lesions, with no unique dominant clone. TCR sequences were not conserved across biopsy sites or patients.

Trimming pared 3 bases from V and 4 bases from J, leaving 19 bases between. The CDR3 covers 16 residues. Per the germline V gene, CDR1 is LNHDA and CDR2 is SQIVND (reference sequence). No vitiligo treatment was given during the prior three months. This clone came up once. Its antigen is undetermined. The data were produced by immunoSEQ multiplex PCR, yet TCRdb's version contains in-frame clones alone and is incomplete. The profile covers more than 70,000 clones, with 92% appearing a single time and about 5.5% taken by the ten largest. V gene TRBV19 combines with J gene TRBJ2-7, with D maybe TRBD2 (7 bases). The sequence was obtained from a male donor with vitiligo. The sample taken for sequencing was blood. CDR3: CASSMSGDTSSYEQYF. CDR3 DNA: TGTGCCAGTAGTATGAGCGGGGACACCTCTTCTTACGAGCAGTACTTC. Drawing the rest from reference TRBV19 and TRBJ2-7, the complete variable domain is DGGITQSPKYLFRKEGQNVTLSCEQNLNHDAMYWYRQDPGQGLRLIYYSQIVNDFQKGDIAEGYSVSREKKESFPLTVTSAQKNPTAFYLCASSMSGDTSSYEQYFGPGTRLTVT.